This T cell receptor beta chain appears in the sequencing data of a study of T cells in Graves' hyperthyroidism and ophthalmopathy. This clonotype was counted ten times or more. The definition of stable Graves' hyperthyroidism was no ophthalmopathy progression within 18 months. Per germline, CDR1 SNHLY and CDR2 FYNNEI. Germline trimming cut 2 bases from V and 5 bases from J; bases unmatched to any gene: 3. The CDR3 is made up of 15 amino acids. RNA transcripts provided the source from which TCR beta CDR3 regions were amplified. RT-PCR in the first round (using the HTBI primer set) targeted the TCR CDR3. TCRdb fed the multiplex PCR reads into MiXCR, producing one record per CDR3 protein. The data contain fewer than 900,000 distinct CDR3 sequences, about a sixth of them singletons.

The sample was blood. The receptor was isolated from a man younger than 30 with Graves' hyperthyroidism. This chain links TRBV2 with TRBJ1-6; 7 bases align to TRBD1. In nucleotides, the CDR3 is TGTGCCAGCAGTGAACGGACAGGAGATAATTCACCCCTCCACTTT. This codes for CASSERTGDNSPLHF.